One sample yielded the 18 T cell receptor beta chains listed below, sequenced in a study of blood T cell repertoires in COVID-19. Profiling relied on immunoSEQ multiplex PCR, and the TCRdb table lists in-frame clones only, not all of them. The repertoire holds tens of thousands of clones, with roughly nine tenths as singletons. Sequenced sample: peripheral blood. These receptors were collected from a man aged 55 to 70 with acute or convalescent COVID-19.

The CDR3 DNA follows: TGTGCCAGCTCACCTCAGGGACAGGGGTATCGCACCTTC. It codes for CASSPQGQGYRTF. This chain links TRBV18 with TRBJ1-2; 10 nucleotides match TRBD1. The trim removed 3 bases at V and 13 bases at J, leaving 8 bases unmatched. The CDR3 extends over 13 amino acids. Germline CDR1 reads KGHSH; CDR2 reads LQKENI.

The chain uses TRBV21-1 and TRBJ2-7; TRBD1, as called in the table, went unchecked against the DNA. TRBV21-1 is flagged as a pseudogene. The CDR3 length is 13 residues. CDR3 amino acids: CANPGQHFCEQYF. The CDR3 DNA sequence: TGTGCCAACCCGGGACAGCACTTCTGCGAGCAGTACTTC.

The V gene is TRBV10-3, the J gene TRBJ1-5, with D possibly matching TRBD1 (6 bases). The length of the CDR3 is 16 residues. Germline assignment: CDR1 ENHRY and CDR2 SYGVKD. V gave up 4 bases and J gave up 1 base, with 14 bases separating them. The CDR3 sequence: CAISARGGESNQPQHF. CDR3 in DNA: TGTGCCATCAGTGCGAGGGGGGGCGAAAGCAATCAGCCCCAGCATTTT.

The chain joins TRBV2 to TRBJ2-3; TRBD1 matches 8 bases. The CDR3 has 14 residues. Germline values: CDR1 SNHLY, CDR2 FYNNEI. With 4 bases clipped from V and 0 bases from J, the junction kept 0 bases outside the gene matches. This CDR3 reads CASSGTGSTDTQYF. DNA of the CDR3: TGTGCCAGCAGTGGGACAGGGAGCACAGATACGCAGTATTTT. The variable domain in full, completed from reference TRBV2 and TRBJ2-3, reads EPEVTQTPSHQVTQMGQEVILRCVPISNHLYFYWYRQILGQKVEFLVSFYNNEISEKSEIFDDQFSVERPDGSNFTLKIRSTKLEDSAMYFCASSGTGSTDTQYFGPGTRLTVL.

The CDR3 region is CASSLRMTGVSTGELFF. DNA for the CDR3: TGTGCCAGCAGCCTCCGTATGACAGGGGTTTCCACCGGGGAGCTGTTTTTT. The genes are TRBV14 and TRBJ2-2; 8 bases align to TRBD1. Losses at the gene ends were 4 bases for V and 4 bases for J; bases not matched to a gene: 11. This CDR3 has 17 amino acids. Germline loops: CDR1 SGHDN, CDR2 FVKESK.

J is TRBJ1-1 and V is TRBV19; TRBD1 might be the D (5 bases). CDR1 and CDR2 (germline): LNHDA, SQIVND (reference sequence). This CDR3 has 14 amino acids. Trimming stripped 3 bases from V and 0 bases from J, with 8 bases between. The CDR3 bases are TGTGCCAGTAGTATGACAGTCATGAACACTGAAGCTTTCTTT. This codes for CASSMTVMNTEAFF.

The chain couples TRBV2 to TRBJ1-4; D not certain. The CDR3 consists of 13 residues. Trimming removed 7 bases at V and 2 bases at J, with 8 bases between. CDR1 is SNHLY, CDR2 FYNNEI, per germline. The CDR3 loop is CASNGQTNEKLFF. In DNA form, the CDR3 reads TGTGCCAGCAATGGCCAGACTAATGAAAAACTGTTTTTT.

The rearrangement uses TRBV2 and TRBJ1-5; a weak D match, TRBD1 (5 bases). Germline CDR1 reads SNHLY; CDR2 reads FYNNEI. The CDR3 runs 13 residues. This CDR3 is CSSVGQNNQPQHF. CDR3 coding DNA: TGTTCTTCTGTGGGGCAAAACAATCAGCCCCAGCATTTT.

The J gene is TRBJ1-5, the V gene TRBV15; 7 positions agree with TRBD1. Germline CDR1 and CDR2: LNHNV and YYDKDF (reference sequence). Unmatched junction bases numbered 6, after V lost 0 bases and J lost 7 bases. This CDR3 spans 15 amino acids. CDR3 sequence (DNA): TGTGCCACCAGCAGAGACTGGACAGGCGGACAGCCCCAGCATTTT. Encoded protein: CATSRDWTGGQPQHF.

The chain links TRBV11-3 to TRBJ2-7; D gene uncertain. The V end was cut by 5 bases, the J end by 7 bases, with 15 bases between. The CDR3 spans 13 residues. Germline CDR1 SGHNT, CDR2 YENEEA. CDR3 sequence: CASSPLNSGEQYF. As DNA, the CDR3 is TGTGCCAGCAGCCCCCTTAATTCCGGGGAGCAGTACTTC. Full variable domain (missing parts from reference TRBV11-3 and TRBJ2-7): EAGVVQSPRYKIIEKKQPVAFWCNPISGHNTLYWYLQNLGQGPELLIRYENEEAVDDSQLPKDRFSAERLKGVDSTLKIQPAELGDSAVYLCASSPLNSGEQYFGPGTRLTVT.

This chain uses TRBV5-8 with TRBJ1-5; the match to TRBD1 covers 8 bases. Germline V gene lookup returns CDR1 SGHTS and CDR2 YDEGEE. V shed 3 bases, J shed 3 bases, and the junction held 5 bases outside the gene matches. This CDR3 has 15 residues. The CDR3 coding sequence is TGTGCCAGCAGCTGGGGACAGGTACTCAATCAGCCCCAGCATTTT. This codes for CASSWGQVLNQPQHF.

The chain carries TRBV29-1 and TRBJ1-1, with D hard to call. Between the trimmed V and J ends, which lost 7 bases and 3 bases, there was a span of 9 bases. Germline CDR1 reads SQVTM; CDR2 reads ANQGSEA. The CDR3 consists of 11 residues. The CDR3 spells CSARRDTEAFF. In nucleotides, the CDR3 is TGCAGCGCCCGGAGAGACACTGAAGCTTTCTTT.

CDR3 in DNA: TGTGCCAGCAGGGTTACGCCTGAGAGGAACACTGAAGCTTTCTTT. Protein: CASRVTPERNTEAFF. The chain is built from TRBV6-5 and TRBJ1-1; no clear D gene. CDR3 length: 15 residues. Germline CDR1 is MNHEY and CDR2 is SVGAGI. Trimming removed 6 bases from V and 1 base from J, with 15 bases in between.

Comment on this clone: Different DNA sequences within this sample yield the same CDR3. CDR3 sequence: CASSEAYSNQPQHF. CDR3 DNA sequence: TGTGCCAGCAGTGAAGCGTATAGCAATCAGCCCCAGCATTTT. The rearrangement uses TRBV6-1 and TRBJ1-5; D is undetermined. CDR3 length equals 14 residues. Deletions cut 0 bases from V and 0 bases from J, with 3 bases between. The germline gives CDR1 MNHNS, CDR2 SASEGT.

This sequence joins TRBV10-2 and TRBJ2-1; 7 nucleotides agree with TRBD2. V shed 7 bases and J 4 bases; nucleotides not matched to a gene: 10. This CDR3 has 15 amino acids. The germline V gene has CDR1 WSHSY and CDR2 SAAADI. DNA of the CDR3: TGCGCCAGCAAAGTCGGGGCGGGGGATTACAATGAGCAGTTCTTC. This translates into CASKVGAGDYNEQFF.

This chain joins TRBV3-1 (or the pseudogene TRBV3-2) and TRBJ1-1; TRBD1 agrees at 9 bases. The CDR3 totals 13 residues. V lost 6 bases and J lost 6; bases outside the gene matches: 5. Germline loops: CDR1 LGHDT, CDR2 YNNKEL (reference sequence). The CDR3 here is CASRTGGAPEAFF. CDR3 DNA: TGTGCCAGCAGAACAGGGGGCGCCCCTGAAGCTTTCTTT.

This clone was seen a few times. The chain combines TRBV6-5 with TRBJ1-2; D gene unclear. V was trimmed by 5 bases and J by 4 bases, leaving 14 bases between them. CDR1 is MNHEY and CDR2 is SVGAGI in the germline V gene. This CDR3 has 14 amino acids. The CDR3 sequence is CASSPEPGSYGYTF. The CDR3 DNA follows: TGTGCCAGCAGTCCTGAGCCAGGCAGCTATGGCTACACCTTC.

The rearrangement uses TRBV6-5 and TRBJ1-2; D unresolved. Trimming stripped 2 bases from V and 6 bases from J, with 16 bases between. There are 15 residues in the CDR3. The germline gives CDR1 MNHEY, CDR2 SVGAGI. The CDR3 here is CASSYTAHNIDGYTF. As DNA, the CDR3 is TGTGCCAGCAGTTACACAGCTCACAATATCGATGGCTACACCTTC.